The next 11 T cell receptor beta chains were all read from a single sample in a study of T cell responses to AZD1222 COVID-19 vaccine. Using immunoSEQ multiplex PCR, the repertoire was profiled, and TCRdb retains in-frame clones only, with some absent. This table holds 75,000 to 100,000 clones, around 90% found once. The source material was peripheral blood, sampled on day 0 of AZD1222 vaccination. These receptors were collected from an adult in good health.

The rearrangement joins TRBV19 to TRBJ2-5; tentative D call: TRBD2 (5 bases). V lost 1 base, J lost 2 bases, and 8 bases lay in between. In germline, CDR1 is LNHDA, CDR2 SQIVND (reference sequence). The CDR3 covers 14 residues. The CDR3 sequence: CASSIGEGQETQYF. The CDR3 bases are TGTGCCAGTAGTATAGGTGAGGGACAAGAGACCCAGTACTTC.

This clone was recorded once. The genes are TRBV2 and TRBJ2-7, with D possibly called TRBD1 or TRBD2 (5 bases each). The CDR3 spans 13 residues. Germline assignment: CDR1 SNHLY and CDR2 FYNNEI. V was cut by 6 bases and J by 0 bases, with 9 bases left in between. CDR3 nucleotide sequence: TGTGCCAGCAGGAAGGGACCCTCCTACGAGCAGTACTTC. Amino acids: CASRKGPSYEQYF.

The gene calls are TRBV11-3 and TRBJ2-5; 15 nucleotides agree with TRBD2. The J segment lost 3 bases and the V segment lost 4 bases, leaving 3 bases of the junction unmatched. Per germline, CDR1 SGHNT and CDR2 YENEEA. This CDR3 has 16 residues. The chain's CDR3 is CASSWGLAGGEETQYF. The CDR3 DNA is TGTGCCAGCAGCTGGGGACTAGCGGGAGGAGAAGAGACCCAGTACTTC.

The chain uses TRBV10-3 and TRBJ2-5, with 8 positions matching TRBD1. Germline V gene data show CDR1 as ENHRY and CDR2 as SYGVKD. Trimming at V came to 4 bases and at J to 0 bases, leaving 1 base not matched to a gene. CDR3 length equals 14 residues. The CDR3 nucleotides are TGTGCCATCAGTGGACAGGGGTACCAAGAGACCCAGTACTTC. Translating it yields CAISGQGYQETQYF.

CDR3 protein: CSVAETLYEQYF. The DNA for the CDR3 is TGCAGCGTTGCCGAGACGCTCTACGAGCAGTACTTC. The chain combines TRBV29-1 with TRBJ2-7; D is unresolved. Trimming shortened V by 4 bases and J by 3 bases, and 10 bases separated the two germline ends. The CDR3 length is 12 residues. CDR1 SQVTM and CDR2 ANQGSEA come from the germline V gene.

Notes on this clone: Within the sample, other DNA sequences also encode this same CDR3. The chain carries TRBV18 and TRBJ1-5; no definite D call. The ends were cut back, 6 bases at V and 5 bases at J, with 11 bases in the middle. Per the germline V gene, CDR1 is KGHSH and CDR2 is LQKENI. This CDR3 spans 13 amino acids. The CDR3 sequence is CASSPGSDQPQHF. As DNA, the CDR3 is TGTGCCAGCTCTCCGGGCTCTGATCAGCCCCAGCATTTT.

V usage is TRBV27 and J usage is TRBJ2-7; tentative D call: TRBD1 (6 bases). Germline V gives CDR1 MNHEY, CDR2 SMNVEV (reference sequence). The CDR3 length is 14 residues. Trimming stripped 3 bases from V and 3 bases from J, with 12 bases between. The CDR3 region has the DNA TGTGCCAGCAGTTTCGGGGACACCTTCTACGAGCAGTACTTC. This codes for CASSFGDTFYEQYF.

With regard to this clone: One end of the junction does not line up with germline, which may come from a read error. V is TRBV6-5 and J is TRBJ1-1, with D maybe TRBD1 (5 bases). Per the germline V gene, CDR1 is MNHEY and CDR2 is SVGAGI. There are 10 residues in the CDR3. The CDR3: CASSYSSDRF. The CDR3 region has the DNA TGTGCCAGCAGTTACTCTTCCGACAGATTT.

The rearrangement links TRBV19 to TRBJ1-4; TRBD1 is a possible D gene (5 bases). Germline V gene data show CDR1 as LNHDA and CDR2 as SQIVND (reference sequence). This CDR3 spans 15 amino acids. The V gene lost 8 bases and the J gene lost 4 bases, with 17 bases spanning the gap. The CDR3 sequence is CASQQPGTDNEKLFF. For the CDR3, the DNA is TGTGCCAGTCAGCAACCCGGGACGGATAATGAAAAACTGTTTTTT.

This clone was found a few times. The chain uses TRBV6-2 or TRBV6-3 and TRBJ2-6; weak D call: TRBD2 (6 bases). CDR1 is MNHEY and CDR2 is SVGEGT in the germline V gene. V was clipped by 5 bases and J by 0 bases, with 14 bases between them. The CDR3 has 17 residues. The CDR3, as DNA: TGTGCCAGCAGTAGGCGGGACGTTGTCTCTGGGGCCAACGTCCTGACTTTC. Protein sequence: CASSRRDVVSGANVLTF.

This rearrangement joins TRBV13 to TRBJ2-7; 7 bases are a match to TRBD1. Germline V gives CDR1 PRHDT, CDR2 FYEKMQ (reference sequence). The CDR3 runs 15 residues. The V segment lost 3 bases and the J segment 0 bases; nucleotides outside the gene matches: 5. CDR3 nucleotides: TGTGCCAGCAGCTTCCTGACAGGGCTCTCCTACGAGCAGTACTTC. Its protein is CASSFLTGLSYEQYF.